The 10 T cell receptor beta chains given below trace back to one sample, sequenced in a study of shared clonotypes between healthy human individuals. Profiling relied on immunoSEQ multiplex PCR, and the TCRdb table lists in-frame clones only, not all of them. Of some 2,400,000 clones listed, almost 96% are singletons. Sample: naive CD4+ T cells sorted from blood. Subset described: CD45RA+ positively selected. These receptors were obtained from a man between 18 and 35 years old in good health.

The V call is TRBV5-1, the J call TRBJ2-5; TRBD2 might be the D (6 bases). V lost 4 bases, J lost 4 bases, and 20 bases lay in between. This CDR3 contains 16 residues. Germline loops: CDR1 SGHRS, CDR2 YFSETQ. CDR3 in DNA: TGCGCCAGCAGCCCCTCGTCTCGCGGGATGTCAGAGACCCAGTACTTC. Amino acid sequence: CASSPSSRGMSETQYF.

The chain is built from TRBV18 and TRBJ2-3, with 7 bases fitting TRBD2. The ends lost 1 base at V and 1 base at J; junction bases unmatched: 5. CDR3 length equals 16 residues. Germline V CDR1 and CDR2: KGHSH, LQKENI. The CDR3 DNA is TGTGCCAGCTCACCACTCCCCCGGGGGGGCACAGATACGCAGTATTTT. This codes for CASSPLPRGGTDTQYF.

CDR3 amino acids: CASSVAAGQSEAFF. CDR3 DNA: TGCGCCAGCAGCGTGGCTGCGGGACAGTCTGAAGCTTTCTTT. V is TRBV5-1 and J is TRBJ1-1; TRBD1 agrees at 7 bases. Germline CDR1 reads SGHRS; CDR2 reads YFSETQ. The CDR3 runs to 14 residues. The trim removed 4 bases at V and 6 bases at J, leaving 9 bases unmatched.

The rearrangement uses TRBV2 and TRBJ2-7; 7 bases fit TRBD1. The CDR3 extends over 12 amino acids. Looked up from germline, CDR1 is SNHLY and CDR2 is FYNNEI. Germline trimming cut 7 bases from V and 4 bases from J; bases unmatched to any gene: 4. CDR3 nucleotide sequence: TGTGCCAGCATGAGGGGGCTATACGAGCAGTACTTC. Its translation: CASMRGLYEQYF.

The chain employs TRBV11-2 and TRBJ1-1; possible D gene TRBD1, 5 bases. CDR1 is SGHAT and CDR2 is FQNNGV in the germline V gene. CDR3 length equals 17 residues. V was clipped by 5 bases and J by 0 bases, with 19 bases between them. CDR3 sequence (DNA): TGTGCCAGCAGCGCCCGGGTCAGGGTAGGGTTGAACACTGAAGCTTTCTTT. It yields the protein CASSARVRVGLNTEAFF.

The rearrangement joins TRBV6-6 to TRBJ1-6; D is ambiguous. The germline V gene encodes CDR1 MNHNY and CDR2 SVGAGI (reference sequence). There are 15 residues in the CDR3. Trimming removed 2 bases at V and 7 bases at J, with 12 bases between. CDR3 in DNA: TGTGCCAGCAGTTACCGCCGAAGTGACAATTCACCCCTCCACTTT. Translated: CASSYRRSDNSPLHF.

Remarks on this clone: This same CDR3 is encoded by further DNA sequences in the sample. V usage is TRBV5-4 and J usage is TRBJ2-2; D is unclear. Per the germline V gene, CDR1 is SGHNT and CDR2 is YYREEE (reference sequence). This CDR3 has 12 residues. Trimming took off 0 bases at V and 7 bases at J, with 4 bases between the two ends. CDR3 bases: TGTGCCAGCAGCTTGGTTGGCGGGGAGCTGTTTTTT. This gives the protein CASSLVGGELFF.

The rearrangement joins TRBV30 to TRBJ1-6; D gene uncertain. Trimming cost V 4 bases and J 5 bases, with 9 bases left between them. Germline V gene sequence: CDR1 GTSNPN, CDR2 SVGIG (reference sequence). The CDR3 extends over 13 amino acids. The CDR3 is CAWNNGNNSPLHF. CDR3 coding DNA: TGTGCCTGGAACAATGGTAATAATTCACCCCTCCACTTT.

The chain uses TRBV28 and TRBJ1-4; no clear D gene. The CDR3 extends over 12 amino acids. V lost 6 bases to trimming and J lost 8 bases, with 10 bases between them. The germline V gene has CDR1 MDHEN and CDR2 SYDVKM. Here the CDR3 DNA reads TGTGCCAGCAGGCCGCCAGCAGAAAAACTGTTTTTT. Residues: CASRPPAEKLFF.

J is TRBJ2-7 and V is TRBV5-6; D gene uncertain. Per germline, CDR1 SGHDT and CDR2 YYEEEE. Trimming stripped 1 base from V and 0 bases from J, with 8 bases between. The CDR3 length is 14 residues. The CDR3 nucleotides are TGTGCCAGCAGCTTGTTGACATACTCCTACGAGCAGTACTTC. Its translation is CASSLLTYSYEQYF.